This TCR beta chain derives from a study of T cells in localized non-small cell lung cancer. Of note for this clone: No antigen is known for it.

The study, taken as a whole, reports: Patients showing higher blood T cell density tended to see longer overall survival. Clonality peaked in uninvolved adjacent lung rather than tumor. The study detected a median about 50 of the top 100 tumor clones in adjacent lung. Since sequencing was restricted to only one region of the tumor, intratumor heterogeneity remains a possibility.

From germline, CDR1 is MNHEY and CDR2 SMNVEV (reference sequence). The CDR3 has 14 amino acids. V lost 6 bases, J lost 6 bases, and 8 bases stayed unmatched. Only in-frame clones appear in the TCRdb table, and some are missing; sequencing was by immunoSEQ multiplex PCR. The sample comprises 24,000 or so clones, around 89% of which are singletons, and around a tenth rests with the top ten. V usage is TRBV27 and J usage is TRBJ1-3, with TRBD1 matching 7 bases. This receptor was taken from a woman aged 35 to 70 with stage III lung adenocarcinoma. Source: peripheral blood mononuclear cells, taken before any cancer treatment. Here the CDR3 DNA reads TGTGCCAGCAGCCCGGGACAGCGCGTAAACACCATATATTTT. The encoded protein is CASSPGQRVNTIYF.